This entry lists 16 T cell receptor beta chains sequenced from one sample in a study of blood T cell repertoires in COVID-19. Profiling relied on immunoSEQ multiplex PCR, and the TCRdb table lists in-frame clones only, not all of them. This sample has about 76,000 clones, with 70% to 80% found just once. Sequencing was performed on peripheral blood. The receptors come from a man between 65 and 80 years old with acute or convalescent COVID-19.

The J gene is TRBJ2-3, the V gene TRBV14, with D perhaps matching TRBD1 (5 bases). V dropped 0 bases and J dropped 5 bases, with 12 bases sitting between them. The CDR3 totals 15 residues. Germline assignment: CDR1 SGHDN and CDR2 FVKESK. The CDR3 DNA is TGTGCCAGCAGCCAAGATCGTGGGGCTCTAGATACGCAGTATTTT. This translates into CASSQDRGALDTQYF.

This clone came up a few times. This chain uses TRBV3-1 (or the pseudogene TRBV3-2) with TRBJ2-7; TRBD2 matches 9 bases. V lost 0 bases to trimming and J lost 6 bases; unmatched junction nucleotides: 6. There are 15 residues in the CDR3. Germline CDR1 is LGHDT and CDR2 is YNNKEL (reference sequence). DNA for the CDR3: TGTGCCAGCAGCCAAGAAGTAGCGGGAGCGGGCGAGCAGTACTTC. Protein: CASSQEVAGAGEQYF.

The chain is built from TRBV6-5 and TRBJ1-1, with a tentative D call TRBD1 (5 bases). CDR1 and CDR2 from the germline V gene are MNHEY and SVGAGI. The CDR3 spans 13 residues. V was cut by 6 bases and J by 3 bases, with 11 bases left in between. DNA for the CDR3: TGTGCCAGCAGCTATACAGGAGACACTGAAGCTTTCTTT. This sequence encodes CASSYTGDTEAFF.

This clone was observed a handful of times. The CDR3 sequence: CASSPEPGTVNQPQHF. In DNA form, the CDR3 reads TGTGCCAGCTCACCAGAGCCCGGGACAGTCAATCAGCCCCAGCATTTT. This chain joins TRBV18 and TRBJ1-5; TRBD1 matches 7 bases. The CDR3 runs 16 residues. CDR1 KGHSH and CDR2 LQKENI come from the germline V gene. V dropped 2 bases and J dropped 3; count of bases not matched to a gene: 7.

Judged by abundance, this clone is medium-sized. The V call is TRBV2, the J call TRBJ2-1; possibly TRBD1 for D (5 bases). The germline CDR1 and CDR2 sequences are SNHLY and FYNNEI. This CDR3 is built from 14 residues. Trimming shortened V by 8 bases and J by 0 bases, and 11 bases separated the two germline ends. The CDR3 region is CASADSLSYNEQFF. In DNA, the CDR3 is TGTGCCAGCGCCGACAGCCTCTCCTACAATGAGCAGTTCTTC. The entire variable domain, with the rest obtained from reference TRBV2 and TRBJ2-1, is as follows: EPEVTQTPSHQVTQMGQEVILRCVPISNHLYFYWYRQILGQKVEFLVSFYNNEISEKSEIFDDQFSVERPDGSNFTLKIRSTKLEDSAMYFCASADSLSYNEQFFGPGTRLTVL.

This clone has only one observation. The chain has TRBV18 and TRBJ1-5; D remains ambiguous. This CDR3 is 14 amino acids long. CDR1 is KGHSH, CDR2 LQKENI, per germline. Trimming stripped 1 base from V and 3 bases from J, with 7 bases between. CDR3: CASSPRQVNQPQHF. The CDR3 bases are TGTGCCAGCTCACCACGGCAGGTCAATCAGCCCCAGCATTTT.

The rearrangement joins TRBV5-4 to TRBJ2-5; 12 bases match TRBD2. V gave up 3 bases and J gave up 4 bases; unmatched junction bases: 4. This CDR3 spans 15 amino acids. Germline CDR1 SGHNT, CDR2 YYREEE (reference sequence). This CDR3 is CASSSRLAGAETQYF. The CDR3 region has the DNA TGTGCCAGCAGCTCTCGACTAGCGGGAGCAGAGACCCAGTACTTC.

The gene calls are TRBV7-3 and TRBJ2-6, with TRBD1 identical over 7 bases. CDR3 length: 19 residues. Germline CDR1 SGHTA, CDR2 FQGTGA. V lost 5 bases to trimming and J lost 1 base; unmatched junction nucleotides: 14. DNA of the CDR3: TGTGCCAGCAGCCCTTCGATTTCAGGGGGAATTTCTGGGGCCAACGTCCTGACTTTC. It is translated as CASSPSISGGISGANVLTF.

V gene TRBV11-2 combines with J gene TRBJ1-4; the match to TRBD1 covers 7 bases. J gave up 7 bases and V 4 bases, and 6 bases lay outside the gene matches. Germline assignment: CDR1 SGHAT and CDR2 FQNNGV. The CDR3 is made up of 14 amino acids. The CDR3 protein is CASSSRGLSEKLFF. Here the CDR3 DNA reads TGTGCCAGCAGCTCAAGGGGGCTGAGTGAAAAACTGTTTTTT.

A few counts support this clone. V usage is TRBV28 and J usage is TRBJ2-7; 9 bases are shared with TRBD1. Germline V gives CDR1 MDHEN, CDR2 SYDVKM. Losses at the gene ends were 6 bases for V and 7 bases for J; bases not matched to a gene: 10. This CDR3 is built from 14 residues. The CDR3 sequence: CASRLQGARKEQYF. The CDR3 DNA sequence: TGTGCCAGCAGATTACAGGGGGCGCGGAAAGAGCAGTACTTC.

The chain has TRBV6-5 and TRBJ1-4, with TRBD1 as a possible D gene (5 bases). Germline V gives CDR1 MNHEY, CDR2 SVGAGI. Trimming left V 10 bases short and J 7 bases short, with 16 bases between. This CDR3 contains 13 residues. The CDR3 region is CAIEGETGEKLFF. The DNA of the CDR3 is TGTGCCATCGAAGGGGAAACGGGTGAAAAACTGTTTTTT.

This chain links TRBV24-1 with TRBJ2-7; 11 nucleotides align to TRBD1. V lost 8 bases, J lost 6 bases, and 5 bases stayed unmatched. The CDR3 has 13 amino acids. Germline lookup yields CDR1 KGHDR and CDR2 SFDVKD. CDR3 loop: CATKDRGLGEQYF. The DNA for the CDR3 is TGTGCCACCAAGGACAGGGGGCTAGGCGAGCAGTACTTC.

This clone has just a few counts. The rearrangement links TRBV5-4 to TRBJ1-2; 11 nucleotides line up with TRBD1. J was trimmed by 7 bases and V by 0 bases; bases with no gene match: 5. The CDR3 consists of 15 residues. Germline assignment: CDR1 SGHNT and CDR2 YYREEE (reference sequence). The chain's CDR3 is CASSLAGQGAGGYTF. The CDR3 region has the DNA TGTGCCAGCAGCTTGGCCGGACAGGGGGCTGGTGGCTACACCTTC.

The genes are TRBV19 and TRBJ1-2, with D unclear. The CDR3 has 15 amino acids. The V gene's germline CDR1 is LNHDA and CDR2 SQIVND (reference sequence). V was shortened by 7 bases and J by 0 bases, with 15 bases between the two germline ends. CDR3 loop: CASIEAKEANYGYTF. CDR3 bases: TGTGCCAGTATAGAGGCCAAGGAGGCTAACTATGGCTACACCTTC.

The chain combines TRBV27 with TRBJ2-2; unclear D gene. V dropped 5 bases and J dropped 7 bases, with 8 bases sitting between them. CDR1 is MNHEY and CDR2 is SMNVEV in the germline V gene (reference sequence). The CDR3 sequence is 12 residues long. As DNA, the CDR3 is TGTGCCAGCAGTCTTCAGTTCGGGGAGCTGTTTTTT. Translated: CASSLQFGELFF.

This chain's CDR3 is CASSPYYGDTEAFF. The DNA for the CDR3 is TGTGCCAGCAGTCCTTATTACGGTGACACTGAAGCTTTCTTT. The V and J genes are TRBV11-3 and TRBJ1-1, with unresolved D. CDR3 length equals 14 residues. The V and J ends lost 6 bases and 3 bases respectively, with 14 bases between them. Germline V lookup: CDR1 SGHNT, CDR2 YENEEA.